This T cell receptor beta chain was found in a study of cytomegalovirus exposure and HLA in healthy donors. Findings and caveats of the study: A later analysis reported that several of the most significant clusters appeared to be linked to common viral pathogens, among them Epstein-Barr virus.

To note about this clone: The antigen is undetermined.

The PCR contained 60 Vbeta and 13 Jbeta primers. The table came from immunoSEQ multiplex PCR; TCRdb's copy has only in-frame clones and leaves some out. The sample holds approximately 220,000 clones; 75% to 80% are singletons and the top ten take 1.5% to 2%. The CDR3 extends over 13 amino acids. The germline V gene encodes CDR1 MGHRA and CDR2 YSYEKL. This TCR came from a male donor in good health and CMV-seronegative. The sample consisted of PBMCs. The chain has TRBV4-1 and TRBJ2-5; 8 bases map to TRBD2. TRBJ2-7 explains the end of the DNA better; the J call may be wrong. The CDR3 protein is CASSQGLEREQYF. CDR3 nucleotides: TGCGCCAGCAGCCAGGGACTAGAACGCGAGCAGTACTTC.